The rows below give T cell receptor beta chains drawn from one sample of a study of blood T cell repertoires in COVID-19. Clones were sequenced by immunoSEQ multiplex PCR, and TCRdb holds only the in-frame ones, with some missing. The table records 450,000 or so clones, around 90% of them present only once. The sample taken for sequencing was PBMCs or T cells enriched from blood (not recorded which). The receptor set was obtained from a young man who had recovered from COVID-19. Both conserved end residues are part of each CDR3. A D gene is named only where the DNA matches it firmly. The size of a clone is reported for some rows only, either as once, few or many, or as a class for expanded clones.

d_call j_call clone_size v_call cdr3_aa
NA TRBJ2-2 few TRBV9 CASSVSTGAGELFF
TRBD2 TRBJ2-5 NA TRBV5-4 CAARASGLQETQYF
NA TRBJ2-5 NA TRBV5-1 CASSNQDLYQETQYF
TRBD1 TRBJ1-1 NA TRBV7-3 CASSATGGGTEAFF
TRBD2 TRBJ2-7 NA TRBV5-8 CASNLQRGPYEQYF
TRBD2 TRBJ2-1 once TRBV3-1/TRBV3-2 CASSQEASGLYNEQFF
NA TRBJ1-5 NA TRBV6-5 CASRKLGGEKQPQHF
TRBD1 TRBJ1-4 NA TRBV29-1 CSVGSEGAIEKLFF
NA TRBJ2-1 NA TRBV11-2 CASSLERLVGNEQFF
TRBD1 TRBJ2-3 NA TRBV10-1 CATRQGSTDTQYF
NA TRBJ2-7 NA TRBV19 CASSKGGFSYEQYF
NA TRBJ1-2 NA TRBV7-9 CASSFSGGGYTF
NA TRBJ1-1 NA TRBV7-9 CASSSRGRNTEAFF
TRBD1 TRBJ1-2 NA TRBV9 CASSVDAGGFGYTF
NA TRBJ1-5 NA TRBV6-6 CASKAVELQPQHF
NA TRBJ2-1 NA TRBV15 CATSKTREMFDEQFF
NA TRBJ1-6 NA TRBV28 CASYPSVYNSPLHF
NA TRBJ1-2 NA TRBV4-1 CASRPAGNYGYTF
NA TRBJ1-1 NA TRBV7-9 CASSLGAVGTEAFF
NA TRBJ1-4 NA TRBV7-2 CASSFGLWEKLLF
TRBD1 TRBJ1-5 once TRBV2 CASSFGQASNQPQHF
TRBD1 TRBJ1-5 NA TRBV27 CASSSIGTGAHGSNQPQHF
TRBD2 TRBJ2-1 NA TRBV11-2 CASSLLKTSGGSYNEQFF
TRBD2 TRBJ2-1 NA TRBV5-5 CASSRLAGGDNEQFF
NA TRBJ1-6 NA TRBV3-1/TRBV3-2 CASSQGGQTSSYNSPLHF
NA TRBJ1-4 NA TRBV4-1 CASRQSGTSAEKLFF
NA TRBJ1-5 NA TRBV9 CASSGTGTSNQPQHF
NA TRBJ1-2 once TRBV7-2 CASSLGAGDYGYTF
TRBD1 TRBJ1-6 once TRBV3-1/TRBV3-2 CASSQGQGVLTPLHF
NA TRBJ1-1 NA TRBV4-1 CASSQAGTTEAFF
TRBD1 TRBJ1-1 NA TRBV11-2 CASSLALTGTTEAFF
NA TRBJ2-2 NA TRBV5-1 CASSPPGAGELFF
NA TRBJ1-5 once TRBV19 CASNGGISNQPQHF
TRBD1 TRBJ2-2 NA TRBV7-9 CASSPNRDRGTGELFF
NA TRBJ2-5 NA TRBV5-5 CASSLFGQGGTQYF
NA TRBJ2-1 NA TRBV2 CASSEGQGPYNEQFF
TRBD1 TRBJ1-4 NA TRBV5-1 CASSLRPGQPGQGWGGEKLFF
NA TRBJ2-1 NA TRBV4-2 CASSQGLEVYEQFF
TRBD1 TRBJ1-5 NA TRBV19 CASSTPGGRVNQPQHF
NA TRBJ1-1 few TRBV5-4 CASSTDTKNTEAFF
NA TRBJ1-5 NA TRBV2 CASRLTGQGGSNQPQHF
NA TRBJ1-4 NA TRBV19 CASGEGEEKLFF
NA TRBJ1-2 NA TRBV5-4 CASSPGQRPVPLGYTF
TRBD2 TRBJ2-1 once TRBV18 CASSTSGGEQFF
TRBD2 TRBJ2-1 NA TRBV2 CASSVTSGSHNEQFF
NA TRBJ2-7 NA TRBV5-6 CASSGDLSRYEQYF
NA TRBJ1-2 NA TRBV29-1 CSVEDSGIGYTF
NA TRBJ1-2 NA TRBV6-2/TRBV6-3 CASSTTGFGYTF
TRBD1 TRBJ2-7 NA TRBV28 CASNRGSYEQYF
NA TRBJ1-2 NA TRBV20-1 CSASIGWYYGYTF
NA TRBJ1-1 few TRBV5-1 CASSLLTDNTEAFF
NA TRBJ2-1 NA TRBV7-8 CASSSFSGPNEQFF
TRBD1 TRBJ1-1 few TRBV28 CASSFRGGRGRLEAFF
NA TRBJ1-6 NA TRBV11-2 CASSFYSSGSPLHF
TRBD1 TRBJ2-7 NA TRBV6-2/TRBV6-3 CASSSGTGIDEQYF
NA TRBJ2-7 NA TRBV29-1 CSVATGAEEQYF
TRBD2 TRBJ2-1 NA TRBV7-8 CASSGTSGSYNEQFF